This T cell receptor beta chain originates from a study of CD8+CD57+ T cells in acquired aplastic anemia. In the study overall: The DNA of sorted CD4+ and CD8+ cells averaged around 3 ug.

Germline lookup yields CDR1 SGHDT and CDR2 YYEEEE. V was shortened by 0 bases and J by 6 bases, with 4 bases between the two germline ends. The CDR3 extends over 11 amino acids. Investigators profiled TCR beta VDJ and CDR3 from genomic DNA template. TCRdb re-called the reads through MiXCR, storing one row per CDR3 protein. Of around 180,000 distinct CDR3 sequences in the sample, about half are singletons; the top ten hold around 13%. The patients chosen for sequencing had shown expansion of CD8+CD57+ cells (detected by flow cytometry). This rearrangement joins TRBV5-6 to TRBJ2-7; no clear D gene. The source is a human donor with aplastic anemia. The sequencing input was sorted CD4+, CD8+, or CD8+CD57+ T cells (not recorded which) from PBMCs. The DNA for the CDR3 is TGTGCCAGCAGCTTGGGCCGCGAGCAGTACTTC. Amino acid sequence: CASSLGREQYF.